This is a list of T cell receptor beta chains from one sample in a study of OX40 agonist ivuxolimab in advanced cancers. Profiling relied on immunoSEQ multiplex PCR, and the TCRdb table lists in-frame clones only, not all of them. This table has tens of thousands of clones, 91% appearing once. The material was CD4+ or CD8+ T cells sorted from blood, obtained in a trial of the OX40 agonist ivuxolimab. These receptors all stem from an adult with an advanced solid tumor such as melanoma, head and neck, liver or kidney cancer. Each CDR3 is given without its conserved first and last residue.

>TRBV5-1|TRBJ2-5
ASTLRGAGRQETQY
>TRBV30|TRBJ1-5
AYGTGQGNQPQH
>TRBV5-1|TRBJ2-7
ASSKREGYEQY
>TRBV15|TRBJ1-5
ATSRDNRSNQPQH
>TRBV7-2|TRBJ1-2
ASSLVGNYGYT
>TRBV5-1|TRBJ2-3
ASSLDGFNTQY
>TRBV11-1|TRBJ2-5
ASSYRQTHQETQY
>TRBV5-1|TRBJ2-6
ASSFEGYGANVLT
>TRBV9|TRBJ2-5
ASSVAAGTPALSGQETQY
>TRBV28|TRBJ2-7
ASSSSGKVYEQY
>TRBV5-6|TRBJ2-5
ASSLSRETQY
>TRBV6-4|TRBJ1-1
ASSREENTEAF
>TRBV19|TRBJ2-5
ASSILGWETQY
>TRBV6-1|TRBJ2-1
ASSGGSTGSSYNEQF
>TRBV6-5|TRBJ1-6
ASTPDRGGNSPLH
>TRBV5-1|TRBJ2-5
ASSLEMGETQY
>TRBV6-1|TRBJ2-7
ASSEAEVRSYEQY
>TRBV2|TRBJ1-1
ASGTFNEAF
>TRBV10-3|TRBJ2-4
AISADRGDIQY
>TRBV5-1|TRBJ2-5
ASSLGGSEETQY
>TRBV2|TRBJ2-7
ATTDSPSYEQY
>TRBV6-1|TRBJ1-2
ASSSTGLTNYGYT
>TRBV19|TRBJ2-1
ASCTSGNNNEQF
>TRBV7-3|TRBJ2-7
ASSWTAGGEQY
>TRBV20-1|TRBJ2-5
SAFGFPY
>TRBV5-7|TRBJ2-7
ASSSQSGSREQY
>TRBV4-2|TRBJ2-1
ASSQALAGYYNEQF
>TRBV28|TRBJ2-7
ASTAGVHEQY
>TRBV30|.
ACDANYEQY
>TRBV28|TRBJ1-2
ATRDRGGYGYT
>TRBV18|TRBJ2-3
ASSPQGGTDTQY
>TRBV19|TRBJ1-2
ASIGQGTDGYT
>TRBV6-1|TRBJ2-3
ASSEAEVGGTQY
>TRBV28|TRBJ2-7
ASSSPVSYEQY
>TRBV11-2|TRBJ2-2
ASSLLTSSGELF
>TRBV5-4|TRBJ2-2
ASSSRTSGNTGELF
>TRBV11-2|TRBJ2-1
ASSLDHRLAGGFYNEQF
>TRBV18|TRBJ2-2
ASSPPAHTGELF
>TRBV15|TRBJ1-4
ATSRGEIATNEKLF
>TRBV4-1|TRBJ1-2
ASSQDGPVNGYT
>TRBV28|TRBJ1-2
ASSPPSGGPDYGYT
>TRBV7-3|TRBJ2-1
ASSPKGLAGGGEQF
>TRBV5-1|TRBJ2-3
ASSLKSTQY
>TRBV6-4|TRBJ2-3
ASSVGLAGVGDTQY
>TRBV30|TRBJ2-7
AWKPGISSYEQY
>TRBV1|TRBJ2-3
TSSRPPLGEGPTDTQY
>TRBV7-6|TRBJ2-3
ASSLGVGRSTDTQY
>TRBV6-1|TRBJ1-4
ASSEAHSRQGFSEKLF